This section outlines one T cell receptor beta chain sequence together with its context. This clonotype occurred a few times. There is no known antigen for this receptor. No base qualities exist here, and no much larger clone lies one base off it. Library preparation used RACE. TCRdb shows the sequencer as NextSeq 500. Library preparation attached unique molecular identifiers to individual cDNA molecules for quantitative, reproducible TCR counting. Both TCR alpha and TCR beta chains were sequenced from each blood RNA sample. As for the authors' bioinformatics: A median of about 87,000 TCRs per sample was observed, with a range of 23,224 to 690,600. V, J and CDR3 annotation of the TCR reads was carried out using the Decombinator software suite. For PS versus PT1 abundance plots, all samples were subsampled to the same number of TCRs (28,000). TCRs were defined as expanded if absent before sensitization and observed at least eight times at the 2-week time point. The public reads were quality trimmed at Q25 with fastp and then assembled into clones with MiXCR by TCRdb, keeping productive beta chains. CDR3 protein sequences are deduplicated, and each keeps its most common genes and DNA. The V and J calls, along with clone size, are taken from TCRdb and not from the paper's own processing. The sample data list roughly 110,000 distinct CDR3 sequences, and 12% of these were observed just once. The biggest ten clones account for more than 1.5% of the sample.

The source of the sample is a study of human T cells and chemical hapten exposure (dated by TCRdb to the early 2020s). For the study in its entirety: For sensitization, 2% DPC in acetone was applied to a roughly 2 cm by roughly 2 cm area of upper inner arm skin. Around 30 alopecia patients provided blood for TCR sequencing at one to four time points (pre-sensitization, 2, 6 and 24 weeks). Patient blood was sampled pre-sensitization (week 0) and at 2, 6 and about 24 weeks after DPC sensitization. Peripheral blood TCR repertoire changes were tracked in vivo in alopecia patients during primary and secondary sensitization to the hapten diphenylcyclopropenone (DPC). Patch tests used Finn chambers with 0.01% DPC on the upper back, scored after 6 days by International Contact Dermatitis Research Group standards. Most of the patients in the cohort were female, and the cohort covered alopecia areata with under or over 50% scalp involvement, alopecia totalis and alopecia universalis. Throughout the roughly 23-week study period, patients were also given weekly therapeutic DPC doses on the scalp. Libraries were pooled for sequencing, and per-sample TCR yields varied mainly because of small differences in library volumes within the pool. Paper-wide results and their limitations: All patients had alopecia, a presumed autoimmune disease, so their immune response might differ from that of healthy individuals. Expanded TCRs formed significantly more large CDR3 similarity clusters than pre-sensitization or healthy control sets, consistent with antigen-driven responses. After repeated subsampling, the strength of the expansion versus patch-test correlation and the threshold at which it became significant changed. DPC sensitization did not change how many TCRs were above 1 in 1000 frequency, and no evidence was found of alterations in global repertoire structure. A positive correlation was found between the number of PT1 expanded TCRs and patch test score, with significance reached at thresholds 8, 16 and 32 but not 4.

CDR3 length: 14 amino acids, cysteine to phenylalanine. The retained sequence is limited to the CDR3, 42 bases, with the frame set at the first base. The time point label on this specimen signifies: pre-sensitization, week 0. What the treatment or condition label conveys for this sample: therapeutic diphenylcyclopropenone sensitization with weekly scalp DPC. At every patch-test visit, the blood draw took place before the patch test was put on. Patients were eligible if aged 18 to 70, diagnosed with alopecia and judged suitable for DPC therapy, and pregnant patients were excluded. Unfractionated whole blood was collected in Tempus Blood RNA tubes, and total RNA was extracted from that blood.

This sequence was found in a woman in her fifties or sixties with alopecia areata. Some clones in this sample may be carry-over from other donors' samples. The sample in question was whole blood, obtained in connection with sensitization to the hapten diphenylcyclopropenone (DPC). The sequence links TRBV21-1 to TRBJ2-5. TRBV21-1 is a known pseudogene. The bases are TGTGCCAGCAGCAAATGCGGAAGAAAAGAGACCCAGTACTTC. It translates to CASSKCGRKETQYF.